This TCR beta chain was sequenced during a study of patients and donors after allogeneic stem cell transplantation (dated by TCRdb to 2020 to 2022). Per the germline V gene, SGHDN is the CDR1 and FVKESK is the CDR2. The CDR3 measures 14 amino acids from cysteine to phenylalanine. Left in the record is the CDR3 DNA by itself, 42 bases read in frame from the first base. Trimming takes 2 bases off V and 4 bases off J; junction bases not matched to a gene: 0. Library preparation used RT-PCR. Sequencing used a NextSeq 550. TCRdb reworked the public reads: Q25 trimming with fastp, MiXCR clone assembly, productive beta chains retained. Rows are combined by CDR3 protein, so each entry shows the most common genes and DNA. The sample table holds about 87,000 distinct CDR3 sequences, of which roughly 4.9% were seen once. 2.6% of the sample goes to the ten largest clones. This clonotype was detected ten times or more. Its recognized antigen is unknown. No much larger clonotype is one base removed from it; base qualities were not supplied.

The sequence links TRBV14 to TRBJ2-3, with TRBD2 matching 10 junction bases. The TCR was taken from a human donor who was either an allogeneic HSCT recipient or a stem cell or donor lymphocyte infusion donor (not recorded which). It is not recorded whose cells these are; they may come from a transplant donor. Source material: blood, either unsorted or a sorted T cell fraction (not recorded which). The CDR3 protein: CASSQTSGADTQYF. The nucleotide sequence reads as follows: TGTGCCAGCAGCCAAACTAGCGGGGCAGATACGCAGTATTTT.